This T cell receptor (beta chain) emerged from a study of blood T cell repertoires in COVID-19 (dated by TCRdb to 2020 to 2021). About the investigation overall: Samples covering the acute and convalescent phases of COVID-19 were provided by collaborators in the United States, Italy and Spain. The dataset comprised deeply sampled blood TCRbeta repertoires from subjects exposed to, actively infected with, or recovered from COVID-19. Samples were obtained from the ongoing ImmuneRACE study (first 160 participants) and from 1,254 subjects provided by 6 global collaborators. A de-identified subject ID, COVID-19 status, age in years and sex were almost always included in the sample metadata. The material from the prospective study consisted of cDNA or gDNA derived from T cells, B-cell-depleted T cells, or PBMCs. The repertoires were released in a freely available public database intended as a resource for research on the immune response to SARS-CoV-2. Where available, HLA class I and class II types were obtained from metadata supplied by the sample provider rather than from assay-based typing.

V was cut back by 12 bases and J by 0 bases, leaving a gap of 24 bases between them. As encoded in the germline V gene, CDR1 is KGHDR while CDR2 is SFDVKD. The cysteine opens and the phenylalanine closes a CDR3 of 17 amino acids. CDR3 DNA is the only sequence kept; it has 51 bases, read in frame from the first base. The immunoSEQ Assay, a bias-controlled multiplex PCR, was used to amplify TCRbeta CDR3 regions from genomic DNA. The study's processing was this. The number of nucleated cells in each sample was estimated by amplification of reference gene primers within the assay. To quantify the absolute abundance of each unique TCRbeta CDR3 rearrangement, sequence reads were collapsed and filtered. For each sample, productive Simpson clonality was calculated by taking the square root of Simpson's diversity index across productive rearrangements. The table was pulled from immuneACCESS by TCRdb, which kept in-frame rearrangements only. Such tables lose some clones; where checked, under half of the loss comes from unresolved V genes, and the rest has no known cause. V and J calls and clone size are those listed in that table; D and trimming were worked out from the DNA. Here the sample has some 130,000 clones; roughly 91% occur a single time. Together, the top ten hold less than 20% of the sample.

Broader findings and caveats from the paper: The quantity of clinical and demographic metadata differed by source and by participant and was supplied without curation.

Collaborating institutions collected whole blood in K2EDTA tubes following their own protocols. For TCRbeta analysis, collaborator samples were shipped as frozen whole blood, as isolated PBMCs, or as DNA extracted from either sample type. A word on this clone: Which antigen it targets is not known. Base qualities are not recorded, but no much larger clone differs from it by a single base.

This clonotype was obtained from a middle-aged man with active or convalescent COVID-19. The rearrangement combines TRBV24-1 with TRBJ2-3; matching of 6 bases hints at TRBD1 as the D gene. The sequenced sample was peripheral blood. The CDR3 has the sequence CAPRGIEQGTSTDTQYF. The sequence in DNA is TGTGCCCCGAGAGGGATAGAACAGGGAACTAGCACAGATACGCAGTATTTT.